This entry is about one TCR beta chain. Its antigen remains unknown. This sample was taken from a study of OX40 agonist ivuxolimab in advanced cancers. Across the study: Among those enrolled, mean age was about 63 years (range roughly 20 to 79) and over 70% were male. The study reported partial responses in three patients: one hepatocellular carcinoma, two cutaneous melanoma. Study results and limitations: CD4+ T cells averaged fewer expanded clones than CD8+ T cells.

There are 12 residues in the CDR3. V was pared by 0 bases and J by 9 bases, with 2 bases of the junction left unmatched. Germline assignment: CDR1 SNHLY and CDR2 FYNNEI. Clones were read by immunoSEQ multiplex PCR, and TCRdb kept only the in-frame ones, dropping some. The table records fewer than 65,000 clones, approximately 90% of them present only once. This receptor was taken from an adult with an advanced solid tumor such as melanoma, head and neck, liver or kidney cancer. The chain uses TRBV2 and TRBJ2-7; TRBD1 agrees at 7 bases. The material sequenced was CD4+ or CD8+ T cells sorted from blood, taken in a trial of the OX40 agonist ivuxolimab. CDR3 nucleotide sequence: TGTGCCAGCAGTGAAGCGAACAGGGGGCAGTACTTC. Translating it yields CASSEANRGQYF.